The 8 T cell receptor beta chains listed next were all sequenced from one sample in a study of cytomegalovirus exposure and HLA in healthy donors. Use of 60 Vbeta and 13 Jbeta primers characterized the PCR. Generated by immunoSEQ multiplex PCR, the TCRdb table keeps only in-frame clones and is missing some. Recorded for this sample: about 130,000 clones. Sequencing was done on a sample of PBMCs. These receptors all stem from a man younger than 30 in good health and CMV-seronegative.

The chain employs TRBV5-1 and TRBJ2-1; TRBD2 matches 9 bases. CDR3 length equals 16 residues. The V gene end was trimmed by 5 bases and the J gene end by 3 bases; junction bases not matched to a gene: 9. CDR1 and CDR2 from the germline V gene are SGHRS and YFSETQ. CDR3 sequence: CASRLVAGANYNEQFF. In nucleotides, the CDR3 is TGCGCCAGCAGGTTAGTAGCGGGGGCCAACTACAATGAGCAGTTCTTC.

The chain has TRBV27 and TRBJ2-7; perhaps TRBD2 as D (6 bases). This CDR3 spans 13 amino acids. Germline assignment: CDR1 MNHEY and CDR2 SMNVEV (reference sequence). V lost 5 bases to trimming and J lost 6 bases, with 14 bases between them. DNA of the CDR3: TGTGCCAGCAGTACCGGCGGGAATAGCGAGCAGTACTTC. This translates into CASSTGGNSEQYF.

The V and J genes are TRBV5-1 and TRBJ2-3; possible D gene TRBD1, 6 bases. V lost 1 base, J lost 0 bases, and 15 bases lay in between. Per germline, CDR1 SGHRS and CDR2 YFSETQ. The CDR3 runs 17 residues. The CDR3 sequence: CASSLTGQSTSTDTQYF. The CDR3, as DNA: TGCGCCAGCAGCTTGACCGGACAGTCAACTAGCACAGATACGCAGTATTTT.

This rearrangement joins TRBV28 to TRBJ2-5; D gene unclear. V lost 5 bases to trimming and J lost 5 bases, with 6 bases between them. Germline V gene sequence: CDR1 MDHEN, CDR2 SYDVKM. The CDR3 runs 11 residues. The CDR3 DNA sequence: TGTGCCAGCAGTCGTCCCGAGACCCAGTACTTC. It codes for CASSRPETQYF.

The gene calls are TRBV2 and TRBJ2-7; 9 bases are a match to TRBD2. V was clipped by 1 base and J by 1 base; unmatched bases: 11. Germline lookup yields CDR1 SNHLY and CDR2 FYNNEI. The CDR3 consists of 18 residues. CDR3 residues: CASSEGSPSAGGSYEQYF. As DNA, the CDR3 is TGTGCCAGCAGTGAAGGCTCCCCGTCAGCGGGAGGATCCTACGAGCAGTACTTC.

This sequence joins TRBV6-1 and TRBJ1-2; 8 bases line up with TRBD1. Unmatched junction bases numbered 6, after V lost 1 base and J lost 8 bases. The CDR3 covers 14 residues. Germline V gene data show CDR1 as MNHNS and CDR2 as SASEGT. CDR3 nucleotides: TGTGCCAGCAGTGAAGTCTACAGGGGGGAAGGCTACACCTTC. It is translated as CASSEVYRGEGYTF.

CDR3 bases: TGTGCCAGCAGACCCACAGGGGGTTCCTTTGGCTACACCTTC. Protein sequence: CASRPTGGSFGYTF. This rearrangement joins TRBV2 to TRBJ1-2; 8 bases are a match to TRBD1. Looked up from germline, CDR1 is SNHLY and CDR2 is FYNNEI. There are 14 residues in the CDR3. The trim removed 6 bases at V and 7 bases at J, leaving 10 bases unmatched. The full variable domain, in which reference TRBV2 and TRBJ1-2 provide the parts outside the CDR3, is EPEVTQTPSHQVTQMGQEVILRCVPISNHLYFYWYRQILGQKVEFLVSFYNNEISEKSEIFDDQFSVERPDGSNFTLKIRSTKLEDSAMYFCASRPTGGSFGYTFGSGTRLTVV.

The chain couples TRBV5-1 to TRBJ2-2; D is perhaps TRBD2 (6 bases). V was cut by 2 bases and J by 3 bases, with 11 bases left in between. Germline V gives CDR1 SGHRS, CDR2 YFSETQ. The CDR3 runs to 15 residues. CDR3 bases: TGCGCCAGCAGCTTAGGGACTTTAGACACCGGGGAGCTGTTTTTT. Its translation is CASSLGTLDTGELFF.